The 21 T cell receptor beta chains below all came from one sample that was sequenced in a study of neurological immune-mediated disorders. Each CDR3 protein is one row after TCRdb ran MiXCR on the 5' RACE reads. This table has roughly 29,000 distinct CDR3 sequences, 20% to 25% appearing once. What was sequenced was CD4+ T cells from blood. These receptors came from a man in his fifties or sixties with HTLV-1-associated myelopathy (HAM/TSP).

V usage is TRBV10-3 and J usage is TRBJ1-1, with D tentatively TRBD1 (6 bases). The V end was cut by 3 bases, the J end by 3 bases, with 14 bases between. Germline V lookup: CDR1 ENHRY, CDR2 SYGVKD. The CDR3 runs to 15 residues. Written as DNA, the CDR3 is TGTGCCATCAGTGAACAGGGTTCGTCGGACACTGAAGCTTTCTTT. This codes for CAISEQGSSDTEAFF.

In this sample, this clonotype turned up many times. The gene calls are TRBV20-1 and TRBJ2-4, with 8 bases that match TRBD1. Germline CDR1 DFQATT, CDR2 SNEGSKA (reference sequence). Losses at the gene ends were 5 bases for V and 0 bases for J; bases not matched to a gene: 9. The CDR3 has 16 residues. The CDR3 sequence is CSADPRTGTAKNIQYF. DNA of the CDR3: TGCAGTGCTGACCCACGGACAGGGACAGCCAAAAACATTCAGTACTTC.

This clonotype was counted at least ten times. J is TRBJ1-5 and V is TRBV29-1; 7 nucleotides line up with TRBD1. V shed 6 bases and J 3 bases; nucleotides not matched to a gene: 11. Germline loops: CDR1 SQVTM, CDR2 ANQGSEA. The CDR3 consists of 15 residues. CDR3 sequence reads: CSVSTTGASNQPQHF. The DNA for the CDR3 is TGCAGCGTAAGTACAACAGGGGCTTCCAATCAGCCCCAGCATTTT.

The chain has TRBV10-3 and TRBJ2-1, with TRBD2 matching 8 bases. Germline CDR1 and CDR2: ENHRY and SYGVKD. The CDR3 sequence is 14 residues long. J was trimmed by 9 bases and V by 3 bases; bases with no gene match: 7. CDR3 protein: CAISDSGGPGEQFF. CDR3 nucleotide sequence: TGTGCCATCAGTGACTCGGGGGGGCCCGGTGAGCAGTTCTTC.

This clonotype was counted many times. This chain links TRBV5-1 with TRBJ2-1; D might be TRBD1 or TRBD2, each matching 6 bases. Germline V gene sequence: CDR1 SGHRS, CDR2 YFSETQ. V lost 2 bases and J 4 bases, leaving 13 bases between the germline ends. CDR3 length: 15 residues. CDR3 bases: TGCGCCAGCAGCTTTGGGGGGCGTCAATACAATGAGCAGTTCTTC. It translates to CASSFGGRQYNEQFF.

This clonotype was detected many times. The chain uses TRBV29-1 and TRBJ2-1; D may be TRBD1 or TRBD2 (5 bases each). The CDR3 has 13 residues. Germline CDR1 reads SQVTM; CDR2 reads ANQGSEA. V lost 3 bases and J lost 6, with 12 bases in between. CDR3 sequence reads: CSVDRDVGNEQFF. CDR3 nucleotides: TGCAGCGTTGACAGGGACGTGGGCAATGAGCAGTTCTTC.

J is TRBJ1-4 and V is TRBV6-5; D remains unclear. The CDR3 contains 16 residues. Trimming stripped 0 bases from V and 9 bases from J, with 17 bases between. Germline V CDR1 and CDR2: MNHEY, SVGAGI. The DNA of the CDR3 is TGTGCCAGCAGTTACTCAAGGCTCGTAGTAGCCCAAAAACTGTTTTTT. Amino acid sequence: CASSYSRLVVAQKLFF.

This clonotype showed up many times. The chain has TRBV5-5 and TRBJ1-2; D unresolved. CDR3 length: 14 residues. The V and J ends lost 2 bases and 5 bases respectively, with 13 bases between them. Looked up from germline, CDR1 is SGHKS and CDR2 is YYEKEE (reference sequence). This CDR3 reads CASSLSTEVYGYTF. The CDR3 DNA sequence: TGTGCCAGCAGCTTAAGTACGGAGGTTTATGGCTACACCTTC.

This clonotype was recorded at least ten times. The chain joins TRBV20-1 to TRBJ1-3; D perhaps matches TRBD1 (6 bases). Per germline, CDR1 DFQATT and CDR2 SNEGSKA (reference sequence). V was shortened by 1 base and J by 4 bases, with 11 bases between the two germline ends. The CDR3 length is 14 residues. The CDR3 DNA is TGCAGTGCTAGAGGGACAGAGAACGGAAACACCATATATTTT. Translated, it gives CSARGTENGNTIYF.

The chain joins TRBV5-1 to TRBJ2-2; TRBD2 matches at 11 bases. The germline V gene has CDR1 SGHRS and CDR2 YFSETQ. CDR3 length: 16 residues. The V segment lost 7 bases and the J segment 1 base; nucleotides outside the gene matches: 6. CDR3 nucleotide sequence: TGCGCCAGCGCCCCCGGACTAGCGGGGAACACCGGGGAGCTGTTTTTT. Translating gives CASAPGLAGNTGELFF.

Regarding this clonotype: The junction differs from germline at one of its ends, possibly a read error. The chain uses TRBV12-3 or TRBV12-4 and TRBJ2-3, with D perhaps matching TRBD2 (5 bases). The CDR3 is 15 amino acids. The CDR3, as DNA: TGTGCCAGCAGCGCTAGCTTCACGCGTCGGGATATGCAGTATTTT. It encodes CASSASFTRRDMQYF.

There are many counts of this clonotype. CDR3 bases: TGCAGTGCTAGTTTGGGAAGAACCACTGAAGCTTTCTTT. Translated, it gives CSASLGRTTEAFF. The chain recombines TRBV20-1 with TRBJ1-1, with no clear D. This CDR3 is 13 amino acids long. Germline CDR1 and CDR2: DFQATT and SNEGSKA (reference sequence). V gave up 3 bases and J gave up 4 bases, with 12 bases separating them.

This clonotype was seen at least ten times. This chain connects TRBV24-1 to TRBJ1-5; no firm D call. Germline loops: CDR1 KGHDR, CDR2 SFDVKD. This CDR3 region has 12 residues. Trimming left V 2 bases short and J 3 bases short, with 1 base between. CDR3 residues: CATSDSNQPQHF. CDR3 DNA: TGTGCCACCAGTGATTCCAATCAGCCCCAGCATTTT.

The chain recombines TRBV11-2 with TRBJ2-1, with D possibly being TRBD1 (6 bases). The V gene's germline CDR1 is SGHAT and CDR2 FQNNGV. There are 14 residues in the CDR3. V was cut by 9 bases and J by 0 bases, with 12 bases left in between. CDR3 sequence reads: CASPGDGSYNEQFF. The CDR3 bases are TGTGCCAGTCCAGGGGACGGCTCCTACAATGAGCAGTTCTTC.

This clonotype has a count of ten or more. The chain combines TRBV7-3 with TRBJ2-1, with D perhaps TRBD1 or TRBD2 (5 bases each). The germline V gene encodes CDR1 SGHTA and CDR2 FQGTGA. Trimming took off 3 bases at V and 6 bases at J, with 12 bases between the two ends. The CDR3 contains 14 residues. This chain's CDR3 is CASSFLGPVNEQFF. As DNA, the CDR3 is TGTGCCAGCAGCTTTCTGGGACCTGTCAATGAGCAGTTCTTC.

The V gene is TRBV5-6, the J gene TRBJ2-2; D not resolved. CDR1 is SGHDT and CDR2 is YYEEEE in the germline V gene. The CDR3 contains 17 residues. Trimming removed 4 bases from V and 0 bases from J, with 16 bases in between. The CDR3 DNA sequence: TGTGCCAGCAGCCGCCGGCCAGGCACCTCGAACACCGGGGAGCTGTTTTTT. Its protein product is CASSRRPGTSNTGELFF.

This clonotype showed up many times. The CDR3 DNA reads as TGCGCCAGCAGGACAGGGAATTTGAACACTGAAGCTTTCTTT. This translates into CASRTGNLNTEAFF. This chain joins TRBV4-1 and TRBJ1-1; TRBD1 matches 7 bases. The CDR3 is made up of 14 amino acids. J gave up 0 bases and V 6 bases, and 4 bases lay outside the gene matches. The V gene's germline CDR1 is MGHRA and CDR2 YSYEKL.

This clonotype was observed at least ten times. V gene TRBV20-1 combines with J gene TRBJ2-5; 13 positions match TRBD2. CDR1 is DFQATT, CDR2 SNEGSKA, per germline (reference sequence). The V and J ends lost 5 bases and 4 bases, in that order; junction bases with no gene match: 10. This CDR3 has 16 residues. The CDR3 loop is CSAAGLAGSSGETQYF. The CDR3 DNA reads as TGCAGTGCTGCGGGACTAGCGGGATCCTCGGGAGAGACCCAGTACTTC.

Within the sample, this clonotype is medium-sized. The DNA for the CDR3 is TGCGCCAGCAGCCCGGGACAGGAGGCTGGGGCCAACGTCCTGACTTTC. Translation gives CASSPGQEAGANVLTF. The chain employs TRBV5-1 and TRBJ2-6; 8 bases match TRBD1. CDR3 length: 16 residues. J gave up 2 bases and V 4 bases, and 5 bases lay outside the gene matches. CDR1 and CDR2 (germline): SGHRS, YFSETQ.

The table lists this clonotype with many counts. This chain connects TRBV5-1 to TRBJ1-2; maybe TRBD1 (5 bases). Trimming cost V 6 bases and J 1 base, with 7 bases left between them. Per the germline V gene, CDR1 is SGHRS and CDR2 is YFSETQ. The CDR3 sequence is 12 residues long. CDR3 loop: CASTGGNYGYTF. The CDR3, as DNA: TGCGCCAGCACCGGGGGTAACTATGGCTACACCTTC.

This clonotype has ten or more counts. A junction boundary mismatches the germline segment, possibly from a read error. The V call is TRBV7-9, the J call TRBJ1-4; D call uncertain. Germline V CDR1 and CDR2: SEHNR, FQNEAQ (reference sequence). This CDR3 region has 13 residues. The CDR3 region has the DNA TGTGCCAGCAGCTTAGGTTTGGACTCGGAGTCGGTTTTT. This translates into CASSLGLDSESVF.